This T cell receptor (beta chain) was retrieved from a study of Ad26.COV2.S vaccination and SARS-CoV-2 variants. Profiling relied on immunoSEQ multiplex PCR, and the TCRdb table lists in-frame clones only, not all of them. The sample lists around 370,000 clones, 92% seen once, with about 3.9% in the top ten. V lost 4 bases and J lost 4; bases outside the gene matches: 14. This CDR3 region has 18 residues. Germline CDR1 is SGHRS and CDR2 is YFSETQ. The specimen comprised peripheral blood, sampled after recovery from COVID-19. The chain links TRBV5-1 to TRBJ2-6, with 7 bases fitting TRBD1. This receptor was obtained from a human donor who had recovered from COVID-19. The CDR3 sequence is CASSLAGTASSGANVLTF. CDR3 in DNA: TGCGCCAGCAGCCTGGCCGGGACAGCCTCCTCAGGGGCCAACGTCCTGACTTTC. Looking up the rest from reference TRBV5-1 and TRBJ2-6 gives the full variable domain: KAGVTQTPRYLIKTRGQQVTLSCSPISGHRSVSWYQQTPGQGLQFLFEYFSETQRNKGNFPGRFSGRQFSNSRSEMNVSTLELGDSALYLCASSLAGTASSGANVLTFGAGSRLTVL.